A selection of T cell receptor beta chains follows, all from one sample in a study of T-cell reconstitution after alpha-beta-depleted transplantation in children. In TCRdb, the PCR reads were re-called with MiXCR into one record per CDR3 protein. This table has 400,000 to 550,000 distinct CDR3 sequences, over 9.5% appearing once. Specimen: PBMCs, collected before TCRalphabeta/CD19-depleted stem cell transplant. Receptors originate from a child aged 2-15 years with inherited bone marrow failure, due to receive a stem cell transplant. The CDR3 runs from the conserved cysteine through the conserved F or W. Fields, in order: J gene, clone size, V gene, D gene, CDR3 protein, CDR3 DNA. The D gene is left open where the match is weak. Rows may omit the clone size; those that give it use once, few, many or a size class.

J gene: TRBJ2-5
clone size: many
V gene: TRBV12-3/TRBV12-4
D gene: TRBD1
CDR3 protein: CASSPTGWETQYF
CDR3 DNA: TGTGCCAGCAGCCCGACAGGGTGGGAGACCCAGTACTTC

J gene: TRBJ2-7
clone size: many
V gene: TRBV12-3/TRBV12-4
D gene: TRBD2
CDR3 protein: CASSLTAGGPGEQYF
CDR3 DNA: TGTGCCAGCAGTTTGACAGCGGGAGGGCCCGGTGAGCAGTACTTC

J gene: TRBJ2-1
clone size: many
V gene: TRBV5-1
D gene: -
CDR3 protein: CASSFRLVDNEQFF
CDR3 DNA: TGCGCCAGCAGCTTCCGACTGGTCGACAATGAGCAGTTCTTC

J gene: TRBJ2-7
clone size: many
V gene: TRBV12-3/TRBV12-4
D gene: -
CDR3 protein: CATRGTSSSYEQYF
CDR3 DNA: TGTGCCACCAGAGGGACATCGAGCTCCTACGAGCAGTACTTC

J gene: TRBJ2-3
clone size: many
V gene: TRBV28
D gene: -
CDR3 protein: CASSQRGFGDTQYF
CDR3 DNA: TGTGCCAGCAGCCAAAGGGGGTTCGGGGATACGCAGTATTTT

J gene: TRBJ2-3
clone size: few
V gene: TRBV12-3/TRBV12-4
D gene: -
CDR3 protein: CASSLELSGAADTQYF
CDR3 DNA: TGTGCCAGCAGTTTAGAACTATCGGGAGCAGCAGATACGCAGTATTTT

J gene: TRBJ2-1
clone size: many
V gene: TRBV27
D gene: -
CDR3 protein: CASSLGPFPNEQFF
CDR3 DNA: TGTGCCAGCAGCTTGGGGCCGTTCCCCAATGAGCAGTTCTTC

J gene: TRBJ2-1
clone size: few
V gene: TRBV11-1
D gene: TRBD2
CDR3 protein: CASSLAGGRGAGVASEQFF
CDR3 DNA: TGTGCCAGCAGCTTAGCGGGTGGGCGAGGAGCGGGAGTGGCAAGTGAGCAGTTCTTC

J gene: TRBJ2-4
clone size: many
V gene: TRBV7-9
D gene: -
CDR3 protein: CASSPTERGHKNIQYF
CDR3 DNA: TGTGCCAGCAGCCCAACCGAAAGAGGACACAAAAACATTCAGTACTTC

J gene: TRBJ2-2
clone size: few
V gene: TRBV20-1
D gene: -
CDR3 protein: CSARGTGAANTGELFF
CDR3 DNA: TGCAGTGCCCGGGGCACGGGAGCGGCTAACACCGGGGAGCTGTTTTTT

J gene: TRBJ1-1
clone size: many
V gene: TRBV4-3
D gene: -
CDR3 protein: CASSQDDSLSAFF
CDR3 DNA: TGCGCCAGCAGCCAAGATGACTCTCTTTCAGCTTTCTTT

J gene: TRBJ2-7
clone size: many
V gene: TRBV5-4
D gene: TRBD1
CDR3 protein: CASSSLDRGYEQYF
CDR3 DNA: TGTGCCAGCAGCTCCTTAGACAGGGGCTACGAGCAGTACTTC

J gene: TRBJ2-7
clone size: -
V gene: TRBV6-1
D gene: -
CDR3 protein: CASSLDGQTYEQYF
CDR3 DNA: TGTGCCAGCAGCCTCGACGGACAGACCTACGAGCAGTACTTC

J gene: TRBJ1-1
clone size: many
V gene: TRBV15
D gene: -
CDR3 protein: CATSRAGHRGTGTEAFF
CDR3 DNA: TGTGCCACCAGCAGAGCCGGGCATCGGGGTACGGGGACTGAAGCTTTCTTT

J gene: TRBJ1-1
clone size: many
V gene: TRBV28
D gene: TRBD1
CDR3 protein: CASRFLTGQGNTEAFF
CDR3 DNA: TGTGCCAGCAGGTTTCTTACGGGACAGGGGAACACTGAAGCTTTCTTT

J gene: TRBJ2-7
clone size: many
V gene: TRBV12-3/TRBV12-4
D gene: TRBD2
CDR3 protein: CASSGTSGISYEQYF
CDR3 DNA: TGTGCCAGCAGTGGGACTAGCGGGATATCCTACGAGCAGTACTTC

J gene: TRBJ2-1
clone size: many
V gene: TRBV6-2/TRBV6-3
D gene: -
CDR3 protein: CASSSRTWREFF
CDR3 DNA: TGTGCCAGCAGTTCTCGGACCTGGAGAGAGTTCTTC

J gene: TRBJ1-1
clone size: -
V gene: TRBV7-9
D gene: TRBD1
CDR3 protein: CASSEGQGNTEAFF
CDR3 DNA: TGTGCCAGCAGCGAGGGACAGGGAAACACTGAAGCTTTCTTT

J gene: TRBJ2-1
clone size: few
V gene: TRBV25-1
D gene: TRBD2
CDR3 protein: CASSKLTSGSYNEQFF
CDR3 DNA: TGTGCCAGCAGTAAATTGACTAGCGGGAGTTACAATGAGCAGTTCTTC

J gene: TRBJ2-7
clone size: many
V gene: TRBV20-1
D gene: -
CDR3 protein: CSALGGTGFPYEQYF
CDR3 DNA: TGCAGTGCCCTAGGGGGAACAGGGTTTCCCTACGAGCAGTACTTC

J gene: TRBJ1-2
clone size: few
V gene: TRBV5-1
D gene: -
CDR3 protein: CASSLPGDGYTF
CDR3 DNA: TGCGCCAGCAGCTTGCCAGGGGATGGCTACACCTTC

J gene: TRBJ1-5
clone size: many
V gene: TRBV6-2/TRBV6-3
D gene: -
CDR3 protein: CASSPSGNQPQHF
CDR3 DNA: TGTGCCAGCAGCCCAAGTGGCAATCAGCCCCAGCATTTT

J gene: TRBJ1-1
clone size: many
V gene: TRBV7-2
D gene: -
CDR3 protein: CASSLLRDWTEAFF
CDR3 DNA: TGTGCCAGCAGCTTATTGAGGGATTGGACTGAAGCTTTCTTT

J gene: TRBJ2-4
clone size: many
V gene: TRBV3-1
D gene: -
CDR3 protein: CASSQDLAKNIQYF
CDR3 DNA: TGTGCCAGCAGCCAGGACCTAGCCAAAAACATTCAGTACTTC

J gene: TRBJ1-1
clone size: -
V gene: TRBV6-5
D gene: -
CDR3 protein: CASSYSGDPMNTEAFF
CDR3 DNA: TGTGCCAGCAGTTACTCGGGGGATCCGATGAACACTGAAGCTTTCTTT

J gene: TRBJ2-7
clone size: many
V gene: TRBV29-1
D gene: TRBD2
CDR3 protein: CSVEVAGGPFFSYEQYF
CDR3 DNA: TGCAGCGTTGAAGTAGCGGGAGGGCCTTTTTTCTCCTACGAGCAGTACTTC

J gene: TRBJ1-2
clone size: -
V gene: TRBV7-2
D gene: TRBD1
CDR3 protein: CASSPRGQGYGYTF
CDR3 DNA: TGTGCCAGCAGCCCTAGGGGACAGGGCTATGGCTACACCTTC

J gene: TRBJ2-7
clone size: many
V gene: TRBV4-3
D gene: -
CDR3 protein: CASSQVLSYEQYF
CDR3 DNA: TGCGCCAGCAGCCAAGTATTGAGCTACGAGCAGTACTTC

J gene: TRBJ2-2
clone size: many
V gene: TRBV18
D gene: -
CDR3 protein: CASSPGIPGGKLFF
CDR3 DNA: TGTGCCAGCTCACCAGGGATACCCGGAGGGAAGCTGTTTTTT

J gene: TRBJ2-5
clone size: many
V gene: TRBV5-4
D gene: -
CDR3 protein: CASTPGGRVETQYF
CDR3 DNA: TGTGCCAGCACCCCAGGGGGGAGGGTGGAGACCCAGTACTTC

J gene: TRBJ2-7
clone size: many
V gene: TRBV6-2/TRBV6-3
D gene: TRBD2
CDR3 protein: CASSFSPGLPYEQYF
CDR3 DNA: TGTGCCAGCAGTTTTTCCCCGGGACTACCCTACGAGCAGTACTTC

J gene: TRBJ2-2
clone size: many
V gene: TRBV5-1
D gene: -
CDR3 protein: CASSPPDLTGELFF
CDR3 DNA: TGCGCCAGCAGCCCTCCGGACCTCACCGGGGAGCTGTTTTTT

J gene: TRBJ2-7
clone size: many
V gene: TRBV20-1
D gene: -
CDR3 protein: CSADHGAVLYEQYF
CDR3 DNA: TGCAGTGCTGACCATGGGGCCGTCCTCTACGAGCAGTACTTC

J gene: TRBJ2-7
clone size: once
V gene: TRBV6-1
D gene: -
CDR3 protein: CASSPGLNYEQYF
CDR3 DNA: TGTGCCAGCAGCCCCGGACTGAACTACGAGCAGTACTTC

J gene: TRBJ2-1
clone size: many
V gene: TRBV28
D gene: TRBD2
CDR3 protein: CASSPWTSGPRYNEQFF
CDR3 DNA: TGTGCCAGCAGCCCCTGGACTAGCGGGCCACGGTACAATGAGCAGTTCTTC

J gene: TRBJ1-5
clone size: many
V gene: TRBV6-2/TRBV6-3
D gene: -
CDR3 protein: CASSSRDYSNQPQHF
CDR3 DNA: TGTGCCAGCAGCTCCAGAGATTATAGCAATCAGCCCCAGCATTTT

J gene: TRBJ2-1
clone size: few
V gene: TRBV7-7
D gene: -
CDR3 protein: CASSLYESVNEQFF
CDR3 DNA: TGTGCTAGCAGCTTATATGAATCGGTCAATGAGCAGTTCTTC

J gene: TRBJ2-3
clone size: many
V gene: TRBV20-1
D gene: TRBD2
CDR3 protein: CSASNWLAGGADTQYF
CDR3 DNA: TGCAGTGCTAGCAACTGGTTAGCGGGAGGGGCAGATACGCAGTATTTT

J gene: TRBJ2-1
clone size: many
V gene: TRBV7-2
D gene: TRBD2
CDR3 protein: CASSGRPSGSSNEQFF
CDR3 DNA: TGTGCCAGCAGCGGGCGCCCTAGCGGGAGTAGCAATGAGCAGTTCTTC

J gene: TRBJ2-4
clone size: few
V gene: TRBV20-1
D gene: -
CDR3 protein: CSARGKWDIQYF
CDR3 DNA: TGCAGTGCTAGGGGCAAATGGGACATTCAGTACTTC

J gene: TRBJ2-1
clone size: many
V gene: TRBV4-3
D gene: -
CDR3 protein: CASSHYRPHYNEQFF
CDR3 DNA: TGCGCCAGCAGCCATTATAGGCCCCACTACAATGAGCAGTTCTTC

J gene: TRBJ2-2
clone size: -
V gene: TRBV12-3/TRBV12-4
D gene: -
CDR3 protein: CASSFEGSNTGELFF
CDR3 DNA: TGTGCCAGCAGTTTCGAGGGCTCGAACACCGGGGAGCTGTTTTTT

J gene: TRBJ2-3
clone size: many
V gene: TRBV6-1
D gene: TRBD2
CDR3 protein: CASSVAGPPDNTQYF
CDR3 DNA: TGTGCCAGCAGTGTAGCGGGACCCCCAGATAATACGCAGTATTTT

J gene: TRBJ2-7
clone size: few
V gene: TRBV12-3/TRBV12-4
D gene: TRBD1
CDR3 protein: CASSGGRGYEQYF
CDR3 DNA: TGTGCCAGCAGTGGCGGCAGGGGGTACGAGCAGTACTTC

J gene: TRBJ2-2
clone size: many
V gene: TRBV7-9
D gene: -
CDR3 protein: CASSLTAGFDTGELFF
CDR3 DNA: TGTGCCAGCAGCTTAACCGCGGGATTTGACACCGGGGAGCTGTTTTTT

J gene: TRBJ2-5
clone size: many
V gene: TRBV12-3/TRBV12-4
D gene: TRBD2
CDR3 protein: CASSFDGGQETQYF
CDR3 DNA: TGTGCCAGCAGTTTTGACGGGGGGCAAGAGACCCAGTACTTC

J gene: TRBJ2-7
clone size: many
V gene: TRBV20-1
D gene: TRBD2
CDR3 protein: CSAPGLADSYEQYF
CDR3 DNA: TGCAGTGCTCCAGGACTAGCCGACTCCTACGAGCAGTACTTC

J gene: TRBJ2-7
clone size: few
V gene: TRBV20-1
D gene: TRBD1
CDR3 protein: CSAPAWTGGSYEQYF
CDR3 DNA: TGCAGTGCGCCCGCCTGGACAGGGGGTTCCTACGAGCAGTACTTC

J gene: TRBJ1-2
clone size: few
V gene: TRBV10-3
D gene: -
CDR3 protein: CAISESGRDGYTF
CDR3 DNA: TGTGCCATCAGTGAGTCCGGTCGGGACGGCTACACCTTC

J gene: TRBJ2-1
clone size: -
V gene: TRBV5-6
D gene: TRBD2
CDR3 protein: CASSLVPTSDLHNEQFF
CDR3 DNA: TGTGCCAGCAGCTTGGTTCCTACTAGCGACCTACACAATGAGCAGTTCTTC